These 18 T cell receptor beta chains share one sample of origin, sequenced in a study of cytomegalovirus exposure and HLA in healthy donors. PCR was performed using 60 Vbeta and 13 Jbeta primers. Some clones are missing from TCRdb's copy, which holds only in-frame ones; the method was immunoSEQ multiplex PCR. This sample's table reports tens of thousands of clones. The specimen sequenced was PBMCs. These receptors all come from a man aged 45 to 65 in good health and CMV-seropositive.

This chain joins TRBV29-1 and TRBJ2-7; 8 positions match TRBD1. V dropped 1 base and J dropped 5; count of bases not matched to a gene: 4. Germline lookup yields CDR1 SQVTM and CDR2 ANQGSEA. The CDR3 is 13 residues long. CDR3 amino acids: CSVEVQGAHEQYF. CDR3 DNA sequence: TGCAGCGTTGAAGTCCAGGGGGCACACGAGCAGTACTTC.

CDR3 bases: TGCGCCAGCAGCCAGATTCGGGTGGTTGAAAAACTGTTTTTT. It translates to CASSQIRVVEKLFF. The chain uses TRBV4-3 and TRBJ1-4; no firm D call. The germline CDR1 and CDR2 sequences are LGHNA and YSLEER. The CDR3 spans 14 residues. Trimming pared 3 bases from V and 7 bases from J, leaving 12 bases between.

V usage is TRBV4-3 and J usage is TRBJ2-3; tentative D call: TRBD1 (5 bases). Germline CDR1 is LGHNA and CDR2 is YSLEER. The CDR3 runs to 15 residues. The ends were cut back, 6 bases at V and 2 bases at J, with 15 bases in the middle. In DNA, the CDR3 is TGCGCCAGCAGTTACGTGCAGGGAAACACAGATACGCAGTATTTT. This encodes CASSYVQGNTDTQYF.

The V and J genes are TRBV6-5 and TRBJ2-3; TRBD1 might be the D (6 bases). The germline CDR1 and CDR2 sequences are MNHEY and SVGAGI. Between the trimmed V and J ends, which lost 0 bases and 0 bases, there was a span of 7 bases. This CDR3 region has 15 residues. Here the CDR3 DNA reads TGTGCCAGCAGTTACTCGGACAGCAGCACAGATACGCAGTATTTT. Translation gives CASSYSDSSTDTQYF.

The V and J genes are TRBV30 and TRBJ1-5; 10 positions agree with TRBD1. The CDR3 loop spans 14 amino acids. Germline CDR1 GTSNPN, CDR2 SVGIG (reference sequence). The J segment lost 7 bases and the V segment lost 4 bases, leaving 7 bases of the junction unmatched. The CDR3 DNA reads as TGTGCCTGGAACCCGGGACAGGGGAACCAGCCCCAGCATTTT. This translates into CAWNPGQGNQPQHF.

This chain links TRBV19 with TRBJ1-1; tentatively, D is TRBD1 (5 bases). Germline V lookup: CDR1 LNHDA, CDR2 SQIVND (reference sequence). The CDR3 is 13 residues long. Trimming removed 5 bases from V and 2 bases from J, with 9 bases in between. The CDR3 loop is CASSPGPNTEAFF. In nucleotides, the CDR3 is TGTGCCAGTAGTCCAGGGCCTAACACTGAAGCTTTCTTT. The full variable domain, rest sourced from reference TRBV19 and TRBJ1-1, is DGGITQSPKYLFRKEGQNVTLSCEQNLNHDAMYWYRQDPGQGLRLIYYSQIVNDFQKGDIAEGYSVSREKKESFPLTVTSAQKNPTAFYLCASSPGPNTEAFFGQGTRLTVV.

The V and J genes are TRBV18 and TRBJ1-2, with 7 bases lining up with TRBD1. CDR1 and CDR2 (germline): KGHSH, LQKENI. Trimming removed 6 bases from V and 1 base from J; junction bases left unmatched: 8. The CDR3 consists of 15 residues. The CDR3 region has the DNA TGTGCCAGCTCCCCGGGGACAGAGAGTAACTATGGCTACACCTTC. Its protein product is CASSPGTESNYGYTF.

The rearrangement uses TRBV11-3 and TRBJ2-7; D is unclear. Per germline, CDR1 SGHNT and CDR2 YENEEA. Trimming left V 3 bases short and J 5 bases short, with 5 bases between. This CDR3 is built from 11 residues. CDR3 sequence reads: CASSFYHEQYF. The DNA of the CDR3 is TGTGCCAGCAGCTTTTATCACGAGCAGTACTTC. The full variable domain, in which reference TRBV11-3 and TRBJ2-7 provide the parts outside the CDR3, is EAGVVQSPRYKIIEKKQPVAFWCNPISGHNTLYWYLQNLGQGPELLIRYENEEAVDDSQLPKDRFSAERLKGVDSTLKIQPAELGDSAVYLCASSFYHEQYFGPGTRLTVT.

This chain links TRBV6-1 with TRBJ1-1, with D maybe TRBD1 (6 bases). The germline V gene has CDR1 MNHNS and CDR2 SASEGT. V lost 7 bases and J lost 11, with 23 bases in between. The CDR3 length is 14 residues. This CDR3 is CASILVGAQGRAFF. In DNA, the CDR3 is TGTGCCAGCATCCTGGTGGGGGCGCAGGGTCGTGCTTTCTTT.

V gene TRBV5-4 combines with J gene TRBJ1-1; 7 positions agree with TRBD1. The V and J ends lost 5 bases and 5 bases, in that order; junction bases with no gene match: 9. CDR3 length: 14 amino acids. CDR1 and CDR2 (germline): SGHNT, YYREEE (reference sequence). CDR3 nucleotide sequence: TGTGCCAGCAGATCACAGGGGATCGGAACTGAAGCTTTCTTT. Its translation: CASRSQGIGTEAFF.

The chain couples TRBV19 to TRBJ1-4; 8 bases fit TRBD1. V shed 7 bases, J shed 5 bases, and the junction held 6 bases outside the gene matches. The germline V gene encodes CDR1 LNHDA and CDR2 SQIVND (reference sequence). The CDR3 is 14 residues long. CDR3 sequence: CASTHTGGNEKLFF. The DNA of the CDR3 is TGTGCCAGTACTCATACAGGGGGGAATGAAAAACTGTTTTTT.

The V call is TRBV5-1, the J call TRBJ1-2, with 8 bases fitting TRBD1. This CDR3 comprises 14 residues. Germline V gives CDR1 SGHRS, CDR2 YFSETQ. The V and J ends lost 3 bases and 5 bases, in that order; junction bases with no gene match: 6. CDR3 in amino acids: CASSSGQGLYGYTF. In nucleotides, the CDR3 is TGCGCCAGCAGCTCAGGACAGGGTCTTTATGGCTACACCTTC.

CDR3 nucleotide sequence: TGTGCCAGTAGTATCTGGTTGGGACAGGACAATCAGCCCCAGCATTTT. Protein: CASSIWLGQDNQPQHF. This rearrangement joins TRBV19 to TRBJ1-5; the match to TRBD1 covers 8 bases. V dropped 3 bases and J dropped 3; count of bases not matched to a gene: 7. There are 16 residues in the CDR3. Germline CDR1 and CDR2: LNHDA and SQIVND (reference sequence).

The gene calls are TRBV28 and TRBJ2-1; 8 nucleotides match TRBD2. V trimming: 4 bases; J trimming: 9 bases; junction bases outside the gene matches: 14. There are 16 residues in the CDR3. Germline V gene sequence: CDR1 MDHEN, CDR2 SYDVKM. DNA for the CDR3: TGTGCCAGCAGTTCCCCGGCAGCGGGAGCTGGGGGTGAGCAGTTCTTC. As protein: CASSSPAAGAGGEQFF.

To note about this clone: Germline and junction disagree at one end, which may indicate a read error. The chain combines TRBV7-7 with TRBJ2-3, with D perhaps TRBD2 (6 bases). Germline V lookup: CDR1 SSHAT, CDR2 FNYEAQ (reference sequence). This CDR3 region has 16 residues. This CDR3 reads CASSLGLRGAADTQYF. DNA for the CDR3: TGTGCTAGCAGCTTAGGACTCCGCGGGGCGGCAGATACGCAGTATTTT.

The CDR3 sequence: CASSDRIMNTYEQYF. CDR3 in DNA: TGTGCCAGCAGTGACAGGATTATGAACACCTACGAGCAGTACTTC. The V gene is TRBV6-1, the J gene TRBJ2-7; no reliable D call. CDR3 length: 15 amino acids. V was clipped by 3 bases and J by 2 bases, with 14 bases between them. The germline V gene has CDR1 MNHNS and CDR2 SASEGT.

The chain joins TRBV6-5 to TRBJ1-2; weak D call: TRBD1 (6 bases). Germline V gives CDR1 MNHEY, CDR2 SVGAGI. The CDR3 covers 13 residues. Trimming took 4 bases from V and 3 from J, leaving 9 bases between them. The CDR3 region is CASSSQGYYGYTF. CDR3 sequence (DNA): TGTGCCAGCAGTTCACAGGGATACTATGGCTACACCTTC.

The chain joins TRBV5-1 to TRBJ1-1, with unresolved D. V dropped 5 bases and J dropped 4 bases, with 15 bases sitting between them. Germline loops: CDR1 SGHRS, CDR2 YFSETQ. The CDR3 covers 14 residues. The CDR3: CASRADAGSTEAFF. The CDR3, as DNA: TGCGCCAGCAGGGCTGATGCAGGTAGCACTGAAGCTTTCTTT.